This T cell receptor beta chain appears in the sequencing data of a study of breast tumors, draining lymph nodes, adjacent tissues. Study findings and constraints: Tumors had less TCR diversity than lymph nodes, more than nontumor tissue. Compared with basal-like, luminal-like tumors shared significantly more repertoire with nontumor tissue.

CDR3 size: 15 residues. Trimming took off 3 bases at V and 0 bases at J, with 13 bases between the two ends. From germline, CDR1 is DFQATT and CDR2 SNEGSKA (reference sequence). TCRdb re-derived calls from the multiplex PCR reads in MiXCR, one entry per CDR3 protein. The sample contains 290,000 or so distinct CDR3 sequences, roughly 30% of which appear only once. Samples came from axillary lymph nodes draining the breast cancer. This clonotype has at least ten counts. No antigen is known for it. Material: axillary lymph node tissue. The chain joins TRBV20-1 to TRBJ2-3; D possibly corresponds to TRBD2 (6 bases). This TCR derives from a female donor with breast cancer. Some clones in this sample may be carry-over from other donors' samples. As DNA, the CDR3 is TGCAGTGCTAGTAACCGGCGGGGAAGCACAGATACGCAGTATTTT. As protein: CSASNRRGSTDTQYF.